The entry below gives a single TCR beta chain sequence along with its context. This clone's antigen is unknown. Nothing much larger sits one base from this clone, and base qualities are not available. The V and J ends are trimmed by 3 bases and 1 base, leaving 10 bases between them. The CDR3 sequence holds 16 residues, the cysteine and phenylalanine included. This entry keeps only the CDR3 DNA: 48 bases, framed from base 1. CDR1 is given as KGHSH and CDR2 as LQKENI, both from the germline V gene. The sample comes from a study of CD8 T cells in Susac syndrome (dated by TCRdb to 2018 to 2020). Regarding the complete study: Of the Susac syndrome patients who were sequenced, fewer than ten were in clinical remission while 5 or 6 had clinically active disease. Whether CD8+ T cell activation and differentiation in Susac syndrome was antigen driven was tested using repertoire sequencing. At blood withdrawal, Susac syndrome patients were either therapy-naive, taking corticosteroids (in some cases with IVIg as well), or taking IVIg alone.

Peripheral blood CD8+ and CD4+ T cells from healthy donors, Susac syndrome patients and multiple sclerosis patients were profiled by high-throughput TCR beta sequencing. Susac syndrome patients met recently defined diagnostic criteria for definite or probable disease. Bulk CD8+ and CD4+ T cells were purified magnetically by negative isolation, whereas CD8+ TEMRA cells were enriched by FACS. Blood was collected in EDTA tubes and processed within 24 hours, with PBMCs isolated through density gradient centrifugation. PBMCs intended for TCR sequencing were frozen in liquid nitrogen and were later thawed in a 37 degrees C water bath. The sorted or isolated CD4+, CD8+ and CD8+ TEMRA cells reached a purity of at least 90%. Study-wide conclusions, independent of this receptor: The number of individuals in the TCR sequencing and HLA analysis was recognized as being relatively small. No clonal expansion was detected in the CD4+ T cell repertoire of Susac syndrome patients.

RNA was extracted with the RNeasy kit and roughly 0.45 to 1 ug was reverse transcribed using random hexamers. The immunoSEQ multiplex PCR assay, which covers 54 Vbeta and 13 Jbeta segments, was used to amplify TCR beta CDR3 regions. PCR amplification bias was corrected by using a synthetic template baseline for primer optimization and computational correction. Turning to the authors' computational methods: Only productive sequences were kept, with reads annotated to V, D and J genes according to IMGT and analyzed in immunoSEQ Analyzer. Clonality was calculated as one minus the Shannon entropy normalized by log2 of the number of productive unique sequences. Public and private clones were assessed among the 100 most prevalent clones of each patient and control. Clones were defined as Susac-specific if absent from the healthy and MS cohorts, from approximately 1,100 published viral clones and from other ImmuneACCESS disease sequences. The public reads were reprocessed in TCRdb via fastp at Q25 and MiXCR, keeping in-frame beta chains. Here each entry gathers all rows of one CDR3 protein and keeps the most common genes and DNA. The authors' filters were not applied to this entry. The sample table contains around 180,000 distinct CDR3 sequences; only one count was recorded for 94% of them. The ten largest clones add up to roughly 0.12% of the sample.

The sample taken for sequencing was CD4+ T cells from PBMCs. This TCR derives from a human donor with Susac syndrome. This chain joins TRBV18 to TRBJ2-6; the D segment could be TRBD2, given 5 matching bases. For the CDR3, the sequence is CASSPRTASGANVLTF. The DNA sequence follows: TGTGCCAGCTCACCGAGGACTGCATCTGGGGCCAACGTCCTGACTTTC.